Detailed here is one T cell receptor (beta chain). Amplification of TCR alpha and beta CDR3 regions from RNA used iRepertoire nested multiplex PCR. Using its own MiXCR run on the multiplex PCR reads, TCRdb lists one record per CDR3 protein. The sample contains fewer than 90,000 distinct CDR3 sequences, 20% to 25% of which appear only once. The entry originates in a study of glioma-infiltrating T cells. The germline V gene encodes CDR1 SGHNT and CDR2 YYREEE (reference sequence). Trimming shortened V by 1 base and J by 3 bases, and 19 bases separated the two germline ends. The CDR3 extends over 17 amino acids.

The rearrangement uses TRBV5-4 and TRBJ1-2; perhaps TRBD1 as D (6 bases). This clonotype was obtained from a human donor with low-grade glioma or glioblastoma, undergoing nonglioma brain surgery, or in good health (not recorded which). Sequenced sample: glioma tissue, nonneoplastic brain tissue, or PBMCs (not recorded which). CDR3 loop: CASSLMRGRGVDYGYTF. In DNA, the CDR3 is TGTGCCAGCAGCTTGATGCGGGGCAGGGGAGTCGACTATGGCTACACCTTC. Using reference TRBV5-4 and TRBJ1-2 for the parts outside the CDR3, the full variable domain is ETGVTQSPTHLIKTRGQQVTLRCSSQSGHNTVSWYQQALGQGPQFIFQYYREEENGRGNFPPRFSGLQFPNYSSELNVNALELDDSALYLCASSLMRGRGVDYGYTFGSGTRLTVV.